Each of the 14 T cell receptor beta chains below was sequenced from the same sample in a study of T cell changes during pregnancy in multiple sclerosis. Profiling relied on immunoSEQ multiplex PCR, and the TCRdb table lists in-frame clones only, not all of them. The sample lists under 75,000 clones, around 90% occurring once. The material sequenced was peripheral blood, taken in the third trimester of pregnancy. All receptors derive from a female donor in good health, enrolled as a control in a pregnancy study.

The V and J genes are TRBV13 and TRBJ1-1, with TRBD1 matching over 7 bases. This CDR3 spans 19 amino acids. With V trimmed by 5 bases and J by 1 base, 19 bases remained unmatched. CDR1 is PRHDT, CDR2 FYEKMQ, per germline (reference sequence). Here the CDR3 reads CASSRGWVVQGRGNTEAFF. The CDR3 DNA reads as TGTGCCAGCAGCCGTGGATGGGTGGTACAGGGGAGAGGGAACACTGAAGCTTTCTTT.

CDR3 sequence reads: CASSGAGLAGLSEQFF. In DNA, the CDR3 is TGTGCCAGCAGCGGCGCGGGACTAGCGGGACTAAGTGAGCAGTTCTTC. This chain joins TRBV7-3 and TRBJ2-1, with 13 bases matching TRBD2. The germline V gene encodes CDR1 SGHTA and CDR2 FQGTGA. With V trimmed by 5 bases and J by 9 bases, 10 bases remained unmatched. The CDR3 has 16 residues.

This sequence joins TRBV2 and TRBJ2-5; 8 bases fit TRBD2. V was clipped by 9 bases and J by 5 bases; unmatched bases: 11. Looked up from germline, CDR1 is SNHLY and CDR2 is FYNNEI. The CDR3 runs to 14 residues. CDR3 protein: CASVPRGGRETQYF. CDR3 nucleotide sequence: TGTGCCAGTGTACCCCGGGGGGGGCGGGAGACCCAGTACTTC.

J is TRBJ2-1 and V is TRBV19; D remains ambiguous. Germline V CDR1 and CDR2: LNHDA, SQIVND (reference sequence). This CDR3 is 15 amino acids long. The germline V and J ends were trimmed by 0 bases and 4 bases, with 10 bases remaining between them. DNA for the CDR3: TGTGCCAGTAGTATAGAGTCCGAGCCTTACAATGAGCAGTTCTTC. Encoded protein: CASSIESEPYNEQFF.

This clone was detected only a few times. This rearrangement joins TRBV10-3 to TRBJ1-2, with no clear D. The V gene lost 0 bases and the J gene lost 1 base, with 12 bases spanning the gap. Germline-derived CDR1 and CDR2 are ENHRY and SYGVKD. This CDR3 contains 16 residues. DNA for the CDR3: TGTGCCATCAGTGAGTCCTCCGTGCGCATTAACTATGGCTACACCTTC. This translates into CAISESSVRINYGYTF.

This clone was observed a single time. The rearrangement joins TRBV9 to TRBJ2-7; D might be TRBD2 (6 bases). Germline CDR1 reads SGDLS; CDR2 reads YYNGEE. There are 14 residues in the CDR3. V lost 2 bases and J 1 base, leaving 10 bases between the germline ends. The CDR3 DNA reads as TGTGCCAGCAGCGTGGGACGGGAGTCCTACGAGCAGTACTTC. This encodes CASSVGRESYEQYF.

The chain uses TRBV29-1 and TRBJ2-3; 9 nucleotides match TRBD2. Germline values: CDR1 SQVTM, CDR2 ANQGSEA. The CDR3 loop spans 16 amino acids. With V trimmed by 3 bases and J by 0 bases, 7 bases remained unmatched. The CDR3, as DNA: TGCAGCGTTGATGGCGGCGGGAGGGTTAGCACAGATACGCAGTATTTT. This gives the protein CSVDGGGRVSTDTQYF.

V gene TRBV27 combines with J gene TRBJ2-1; TRBD2 matches at 12 bases. Trimming removed 5 bases from V and 3 bases from J; junction bases left unmatched: 8. Germline V gives CDR1 MNHEY, CDR2 SMNVEV (reference sequence). This CDR3 is built from 17 residues. CDR3 DNA: TGTGCCAGCAGTCCCGAGGGACTAGCGGGTTTCTACAATGAGCAGTTCTTC. It encodes CASSPEGLAGFYNEQFF.

This chain links TRBV6-6 with TRBJ2-3; 7 bases fit TRBD1. With 7 bases clipped from V and 0 bases from J, the junction kept 7 bases outside the gene matches. The length of the CDR3 is 15 residues. CDR1 is MNHNY, CDR2 SVGAGI, per germline (reference sequence). CDR3 sequence (DNA): TGTGCCAGCACCAACCGGGACAGCAGCACAGATACGCAGTATTTT. It is translated as CASTNRDSSTDTQYF.

The chain employs TRBV19 and TRBJ1-5, with TRBD1 matching 10 bases. The CDR3 runs 15 residues. CDR1 is LNHDA and CDR2 is SQIVND in the germline V gene (reference sequence). V dropped 4 bases and J dropped 5; count of bases not matched to a gene: 5. In DNA form, the CDR3 reads TGTGCCAGTAGTAGGGACAGGGGAGGGTATCAGCCCCAGCATTTT. It encodes CASSRDRGGYQPQHF.

The chain joins TRBV12-5 to TRBJ1-5; 9 positions match TRBD1. There are 16 residues in the CDR3. Germline V gene sequence: CDR1 LGHNT, CDR2 FRNRAP. The J segment lost 4 bases and the V segment lost 5 bases, leaving 9 bases of the junction unmatched. CDR3 DNA: TGTGCTAGTGGTACCCAGACAGGGGGAGGAAATCAGCCCCAGCATTTT. It specifies CASGTQTGGGNQPQHF.

The chain couples TRBV6-1 to TRBJ1-5; D may be TRBD1 (6 bases). V lost 6 bases and J lost 1, with 13 bases in between. The CDR3 totals 15 residues. CDR1 is MNHNS and CDR2 is SASEGT in the germline V gene. This chain's CDR3 is CASSHRVSSNQPQHF. The CDR3, as DNA: TGTGCCAGCAGCCACAGGGTATCCAGCAATCAGCCCCAGCATTTT.

The chain employs TRBV7-2 and TRBJ1-5; possible D gene TRBD1, 5 bases. CDR3 size: 15 residues. The V and J ends lost 5 bases and 5 bases respectively, with 16 bases between them. Germline V gene data show CDR1 as SGHTA and CDR2 as FQGNSA. The CDR3 DNA reads TGTGCCAGCAGCCCGTGGCGGCGGGGGGATCAGCCCCAGCATTTT. It codes for CASSPWRRGDQPQHF.

V is TRBV15 and J is TRBJ2-1; TRBD1 is a possible D gene (6 bases). The CDR3 sequence is 15 residues long. Germline V gives CDR1 LNHNV, CDR2 YYDKDF (reference sequence). Deletions cut 9 bases from V and 4 bases from J, with 19 bases between. CDR3 protein: CATQWGRRTYNEQFF. The CDR3 coding sequence is TGTGCCACACAATGGGGGCGGAGAACTTACAATGAGCAGTTCTTC.